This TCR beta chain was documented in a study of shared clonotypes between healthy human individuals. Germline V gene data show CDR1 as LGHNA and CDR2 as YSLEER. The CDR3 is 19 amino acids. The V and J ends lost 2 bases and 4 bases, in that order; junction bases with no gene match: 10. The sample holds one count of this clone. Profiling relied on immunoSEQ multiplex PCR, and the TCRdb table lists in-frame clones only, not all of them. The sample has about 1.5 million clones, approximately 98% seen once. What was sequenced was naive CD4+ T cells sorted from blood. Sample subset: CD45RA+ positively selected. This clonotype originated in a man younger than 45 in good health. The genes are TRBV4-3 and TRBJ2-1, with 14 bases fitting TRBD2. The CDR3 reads CASSQTSGTSGSRYNEQFF. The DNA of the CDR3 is TGCGCCAGCAGCCAAACCTCCGGGACTAGCGGGAGTCGATACAATGAGCAGTTCTTC.